This T cell receptor beta chain was captured in a study of blood T cell repertoires in COVID-19. Study-level background: There were acute and convalescent COVID-19 samples, and they came from the United States, Italy and Spain. In each case, the material was cDNA or gDNA derived from T cells, B-cell-depleted T cells, or PBMCs.

Germline lookup yields CDR1 SGHRS and CDR2 YFSETQ. V was cut by 3 bases and J by 6 bases, with 16 bases left in between. The CDR3 loop spans 15 amino acids. Sequenced by immunoSEQ multiplex PCR; TCRdb stores in-frame clones only, minus some. This table holds roughly 170,000 clones, 85% to 90% found once. J is TRBJ1-5 and V is TRBV5-1, with D unresolved. This TCR derives from a young woman who had recovered from COVID-19. Specimen: peripheral blood. The CDR3 is CASSSGSEEVQPQHF. CDR3 bases: TGCGCCAGCAGCTCGGGATCGGAGGAGGTTCAGCCCCAGCATTTT.